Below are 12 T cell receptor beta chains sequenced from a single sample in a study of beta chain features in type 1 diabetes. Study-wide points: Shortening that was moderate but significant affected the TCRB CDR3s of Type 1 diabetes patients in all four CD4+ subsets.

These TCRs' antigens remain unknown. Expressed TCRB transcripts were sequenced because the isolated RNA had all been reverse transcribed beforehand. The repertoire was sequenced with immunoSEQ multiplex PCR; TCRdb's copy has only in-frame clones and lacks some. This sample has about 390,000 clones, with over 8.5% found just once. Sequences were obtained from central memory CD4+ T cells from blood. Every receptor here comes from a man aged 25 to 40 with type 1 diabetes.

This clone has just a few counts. CDR3 amino acids: CASSLGGYYNEQFF. As DNA, the CDR3 is TGTGCCAGCAGCTTAGGGGGATACTACAATGAGCAGTTCTTC. This chain joins TRBV7-2 and TRBJ2-1; no reliable D call. This CDR3 has 14 residues. Trimming shortened V by 1 base and J by 3 bases, and 7 bases separated the two germline ends. Germline assignment: CDR1 SGHTA and CDR2 FQGNSA.

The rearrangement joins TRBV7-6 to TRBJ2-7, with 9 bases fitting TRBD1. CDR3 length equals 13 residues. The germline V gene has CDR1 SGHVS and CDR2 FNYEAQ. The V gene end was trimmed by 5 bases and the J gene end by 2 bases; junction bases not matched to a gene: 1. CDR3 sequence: CASSRTGAYEQYF. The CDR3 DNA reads TGTGCCAGCAGCAGGACAGGGGCCTACGAGCAGTACTTC.

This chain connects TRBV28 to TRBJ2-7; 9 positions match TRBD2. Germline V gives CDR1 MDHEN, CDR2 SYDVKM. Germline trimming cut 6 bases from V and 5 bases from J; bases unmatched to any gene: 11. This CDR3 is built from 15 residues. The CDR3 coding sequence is TGTGCCAGCAGAATCGGCGGGAGGGCGGGCCACGAGCAGTACTTC. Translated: CASRIGGRAGHEQYF. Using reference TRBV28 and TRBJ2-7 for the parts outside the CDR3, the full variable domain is DVKVTQSSRYLVKRTGEKVFLECVQDMDHENMFWYRQDPGLGLRLIYFSYDVKMKEKGDIPEGYSVSREKKERFSLILESASTNQTSMYLCASRIGGRAGHEQYFGPGTRLTVT.

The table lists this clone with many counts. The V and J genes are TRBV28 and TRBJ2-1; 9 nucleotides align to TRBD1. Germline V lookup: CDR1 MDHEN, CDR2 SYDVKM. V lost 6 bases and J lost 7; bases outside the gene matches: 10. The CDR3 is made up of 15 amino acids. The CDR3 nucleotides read TGTGCCAGCAGCGCCCCGGGACAGGGAAGGAATGAGCAGTTCTTC. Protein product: CASSAPGQGRNEQFF.

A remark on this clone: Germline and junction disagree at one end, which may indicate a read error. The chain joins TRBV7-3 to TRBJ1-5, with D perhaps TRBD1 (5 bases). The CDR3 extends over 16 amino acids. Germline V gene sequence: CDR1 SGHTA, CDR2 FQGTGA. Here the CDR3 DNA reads TGCGCCAGCAGCCAACTAACAGGCCCTAGCAATCAGCCCCAGCATTTT. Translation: CASSQLTGPSNQPQHF.

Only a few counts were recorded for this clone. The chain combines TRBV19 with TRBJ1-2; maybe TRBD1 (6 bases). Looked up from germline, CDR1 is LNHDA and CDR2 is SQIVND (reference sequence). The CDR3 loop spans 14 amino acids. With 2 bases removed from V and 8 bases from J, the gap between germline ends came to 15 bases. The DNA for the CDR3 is TGTGCCAGTAGTATATATCCAGGGGATTGGGGCTACACCTTC. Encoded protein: CASSIYPGDWGYTF.

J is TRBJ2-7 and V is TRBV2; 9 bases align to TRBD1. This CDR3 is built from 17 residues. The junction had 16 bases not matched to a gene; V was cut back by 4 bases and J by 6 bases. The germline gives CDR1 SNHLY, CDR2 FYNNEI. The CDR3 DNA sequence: TGTGCCAGCAGTGGGGGGAACCGGGACAGGGTGAAAGGCGAGCAGTACTTC. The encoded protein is CASSGGNRDRVKGEQYF. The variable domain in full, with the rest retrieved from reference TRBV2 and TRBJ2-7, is EPEVTQTPSHQVTQMGQEVILRCVPISNHLYFYWYRQILGQKVEFLVSFYNNEISEKSEIFDDQFSVERPDGSNFTLKIRSTKLEDSAMYFCASSGGNRDRVKGEQYFGPGTRLTVT.

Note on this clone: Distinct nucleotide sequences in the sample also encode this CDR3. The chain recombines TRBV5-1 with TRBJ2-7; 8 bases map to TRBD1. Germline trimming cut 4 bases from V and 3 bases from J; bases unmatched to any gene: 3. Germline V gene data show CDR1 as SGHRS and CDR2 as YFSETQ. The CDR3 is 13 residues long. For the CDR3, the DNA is TGCGCCAGCAGCCTGGGACAGGACTACGAGCAGTACTTC. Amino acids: CASSLGQDYEQYF.

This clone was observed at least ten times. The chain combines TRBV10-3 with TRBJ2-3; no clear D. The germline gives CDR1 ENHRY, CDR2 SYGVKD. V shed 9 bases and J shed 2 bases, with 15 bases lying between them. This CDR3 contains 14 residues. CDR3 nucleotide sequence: TGTGCCATTTCCCTTGGCGTCAACACAGATACGCAGTATTTT. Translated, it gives CAISLGVNTDTQYF.

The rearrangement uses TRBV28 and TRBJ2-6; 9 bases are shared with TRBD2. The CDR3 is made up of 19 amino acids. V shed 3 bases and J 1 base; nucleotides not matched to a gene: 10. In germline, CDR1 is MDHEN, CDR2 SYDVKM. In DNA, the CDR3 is TGTGCCAGCAGTTTCCTGCGAGGCGGGAGGGCATCTGGGGCCAACGTCCTGACTTTC. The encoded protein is CASSFLRGGRASGANVLTF.

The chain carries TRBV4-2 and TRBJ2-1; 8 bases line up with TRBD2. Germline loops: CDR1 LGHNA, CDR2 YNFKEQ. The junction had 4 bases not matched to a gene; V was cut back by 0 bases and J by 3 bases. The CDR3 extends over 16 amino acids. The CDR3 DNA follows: TGTGCCAGCAGCCAAGATCTGGGACTAGGCTACAATGAGCAGTTCTTC. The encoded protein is CASSQDLGLGYNEQFF.

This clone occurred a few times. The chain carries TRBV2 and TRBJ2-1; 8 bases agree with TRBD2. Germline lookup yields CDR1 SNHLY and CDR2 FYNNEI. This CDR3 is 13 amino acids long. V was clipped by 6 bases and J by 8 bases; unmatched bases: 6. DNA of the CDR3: TGTGCCAGCAGCAGCGGGAGTGTCCATGAGCAGTTCTTC. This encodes CASSSGSVHEQFF.